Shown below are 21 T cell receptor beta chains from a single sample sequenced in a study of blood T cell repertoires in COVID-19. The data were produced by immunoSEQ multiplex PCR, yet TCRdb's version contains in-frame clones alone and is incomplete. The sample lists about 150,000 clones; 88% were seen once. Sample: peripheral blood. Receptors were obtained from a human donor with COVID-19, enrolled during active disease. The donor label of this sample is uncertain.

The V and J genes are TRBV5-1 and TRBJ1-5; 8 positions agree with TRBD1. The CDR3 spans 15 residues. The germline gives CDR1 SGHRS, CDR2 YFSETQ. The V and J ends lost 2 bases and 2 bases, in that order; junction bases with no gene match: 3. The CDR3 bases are TGCGCCAGCAGCTTACAGGGGGGAGGCAATCAGCCCCAGCATTTT. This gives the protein CASSLQGGGNQPQHF.

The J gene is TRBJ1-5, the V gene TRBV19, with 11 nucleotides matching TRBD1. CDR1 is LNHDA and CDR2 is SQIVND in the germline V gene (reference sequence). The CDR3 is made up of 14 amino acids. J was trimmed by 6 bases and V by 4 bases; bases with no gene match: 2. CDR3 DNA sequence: TGTGCCAGTAGTAGGGGACAGGGGGTTCAGCCCCAGCATTTT. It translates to CASSRGQGVQPQHF.

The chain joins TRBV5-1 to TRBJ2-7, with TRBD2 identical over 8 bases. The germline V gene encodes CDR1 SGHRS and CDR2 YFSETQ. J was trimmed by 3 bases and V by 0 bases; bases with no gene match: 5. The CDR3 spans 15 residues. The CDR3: CASSLVGSGNYEQYF. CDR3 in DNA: TGCGCCAGCAGCTTGGTAGGTAGCGGGAACTACGAGCAGTACTTC.

The CDR3 DNA reads TGTGCCAGCTCACCGGGACAGACAGAGCAGTACTTC. As protein: CASSPGQTEQYF. The chain carries TRBV18 and TRBJ2-7; 7 nucleotides line up with TRBD1. CDR1 and CDR2 (germline): KGHSH, LQKENI. The J segment lost 7 bases and the V segment lost 3 bases, leaving 3 bases of the junction unmatched. The length of the CDR3 is 12 residues.

The CDR3 DNA reads as TGTGCCAGCAGTGAAAGGAGTTCGGGAAACACCATATATTTT. It yields the protein CASSERSSGNTIYF. The rearrangement joins TRBV2 to TRBJ1-3; the D is unclear. Trimming removed 2 bases from V and 4 bases from J, with 9 bases in between. The CDR3 runs 14 residues. CDR1 is SNHLY and CDR2 is FYNNEI in the germline V gene.

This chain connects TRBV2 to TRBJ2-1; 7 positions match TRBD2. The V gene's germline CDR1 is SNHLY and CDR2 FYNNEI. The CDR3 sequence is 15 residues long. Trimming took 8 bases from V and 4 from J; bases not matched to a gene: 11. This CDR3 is CASGMGGGWYNEQFF. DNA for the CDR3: TGTGCCAGCGGAATGGGGGGGGGATGGTACAATGAGCAGTTCTTC.

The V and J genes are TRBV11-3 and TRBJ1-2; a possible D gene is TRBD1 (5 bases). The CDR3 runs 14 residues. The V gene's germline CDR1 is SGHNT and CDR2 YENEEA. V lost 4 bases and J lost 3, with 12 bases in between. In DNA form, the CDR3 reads TGTGCCAGCAGCTCCACCGGACACCACTATGGCTACACCTTC. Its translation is CASSSTGHHYGYTF.

CDR3 bases: TGTGCCAGCAGCCAGCGACTAGCGGGGAGCACAGATACGCAGTATTTT. Protein: CASSQRLAGSTDTQYF. The chain couples TRBV11-3 to TRBJ2-3, with TRBD2 identical over 11 bases. The CDR3 has 16 residues. The junction had 4 bases not matched to a gene; V was cut back by 5 bases and J by 0 bases. Per germline, CDR1 SGHNT and CDR2 YENEEA.

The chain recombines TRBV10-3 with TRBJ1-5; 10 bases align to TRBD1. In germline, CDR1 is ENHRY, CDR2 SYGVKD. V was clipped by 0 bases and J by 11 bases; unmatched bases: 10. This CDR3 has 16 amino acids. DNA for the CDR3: TGTGCCATCAGTGAGTCGAAGGGACAGGGGTTTGGGGCCCAGCATTTT. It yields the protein CAISESKGQGFGAQHF.

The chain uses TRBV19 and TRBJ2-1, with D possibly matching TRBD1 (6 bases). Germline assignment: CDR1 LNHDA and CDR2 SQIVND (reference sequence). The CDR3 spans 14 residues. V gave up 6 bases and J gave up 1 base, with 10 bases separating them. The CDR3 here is CASSRDISYNEQFF. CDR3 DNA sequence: TGTGCCAGTAGCCGGGACATATCCTACAATGAGCAGTTCTTC.

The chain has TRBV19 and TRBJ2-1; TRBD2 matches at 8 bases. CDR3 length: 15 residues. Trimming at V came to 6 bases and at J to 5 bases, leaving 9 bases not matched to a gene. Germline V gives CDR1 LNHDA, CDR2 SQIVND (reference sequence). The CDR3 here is CASRGLAVSDNEQFF. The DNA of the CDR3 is TGTGCCAGTAGAGGACTAGCCGTCTCGGACAATGAGCAGTTCTTC.

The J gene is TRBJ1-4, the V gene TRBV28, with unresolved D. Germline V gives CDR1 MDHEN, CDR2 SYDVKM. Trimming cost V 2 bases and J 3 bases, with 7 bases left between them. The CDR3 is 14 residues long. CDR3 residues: CASSLAGANEKLFF. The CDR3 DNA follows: TGTGCCAGCAGTTTAGCAGGTGCTAATGAAAAACTGTTTTTT.

The CDR3: CASSPRTGTSGGTDTQYF. CDR3 nucleotides: TGTGCCAGCAGCCCCCGCACAGGGACTAGCGGGGGTACAGATACGCAGTATTTT. This chain joins TRBV7-9 and TRBJ2-3, with TRBD2 matching over 14 bases. With 5 bases clipped from V and 3 bases from J, the junction kept 10 bases outside the gene matches. The V gene's germline CDR1 is SEHNR and CDR2 FQNEAQ (reference sequence). The CDR3 sequence is 18 residues long.

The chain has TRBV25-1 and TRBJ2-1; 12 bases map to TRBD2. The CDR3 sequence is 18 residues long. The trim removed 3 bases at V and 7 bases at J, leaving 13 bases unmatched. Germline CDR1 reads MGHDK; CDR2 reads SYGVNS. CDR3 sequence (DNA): TGTGCCAGCAGTGAGGCCCCTTCTAGCGGGAGGGCGGGGAATGAGCAGTTCTTC. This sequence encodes CASSEAPSSGRAGNEQFF.

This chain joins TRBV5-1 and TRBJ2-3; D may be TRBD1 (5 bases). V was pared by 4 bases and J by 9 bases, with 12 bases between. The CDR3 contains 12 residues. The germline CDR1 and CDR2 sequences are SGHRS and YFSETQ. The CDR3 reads CASSRSQGTQYF. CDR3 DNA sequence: TGCGCCAGCAGCCGTTCTCAGGGCACGCAGTATTTT.

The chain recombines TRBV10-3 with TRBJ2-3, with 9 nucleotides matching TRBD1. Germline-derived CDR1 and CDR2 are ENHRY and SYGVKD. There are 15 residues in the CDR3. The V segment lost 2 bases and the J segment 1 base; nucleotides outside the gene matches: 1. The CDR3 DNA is TGTGCCATCAGTGAGGACAGGGGGGGCACAGATACGCAGTATTTT. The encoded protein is CAISEDRGGTDTQYF.

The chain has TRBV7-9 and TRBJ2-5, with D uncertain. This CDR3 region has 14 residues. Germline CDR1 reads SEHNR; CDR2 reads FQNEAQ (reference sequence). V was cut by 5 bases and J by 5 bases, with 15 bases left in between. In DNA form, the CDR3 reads TGTGCCAGCAGCCCCCCGTCGGTCCCCGAGACCCAGTACTTC. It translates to CASSPPSVPETQYF.

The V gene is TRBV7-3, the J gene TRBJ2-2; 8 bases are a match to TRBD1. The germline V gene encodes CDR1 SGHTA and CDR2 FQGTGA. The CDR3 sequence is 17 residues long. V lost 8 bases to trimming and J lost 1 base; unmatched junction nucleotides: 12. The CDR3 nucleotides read TGTGCCAGCTCGGGAAGCCGACAGGGGAAGAACACCGGGGAGCTGTTTTTT. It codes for CASSGSRQGKNTGELFF.

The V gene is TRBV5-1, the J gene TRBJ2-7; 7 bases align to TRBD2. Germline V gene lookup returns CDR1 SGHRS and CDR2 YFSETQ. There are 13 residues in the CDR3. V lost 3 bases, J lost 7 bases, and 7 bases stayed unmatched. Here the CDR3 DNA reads TGCGCCAGCAGCTGGGACGGGGGGTGGGAGCAGTACTTC. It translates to CASSWDGGWEQYF.

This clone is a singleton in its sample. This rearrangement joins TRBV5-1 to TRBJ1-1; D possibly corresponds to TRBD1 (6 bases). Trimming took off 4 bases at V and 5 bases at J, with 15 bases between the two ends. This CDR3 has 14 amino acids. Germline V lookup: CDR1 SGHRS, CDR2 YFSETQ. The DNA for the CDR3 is TGCGCCAGCAGCACGTACAGGGAAGGGACTGAAGCTTTCTTT. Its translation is CASSTYREGTEAFF.

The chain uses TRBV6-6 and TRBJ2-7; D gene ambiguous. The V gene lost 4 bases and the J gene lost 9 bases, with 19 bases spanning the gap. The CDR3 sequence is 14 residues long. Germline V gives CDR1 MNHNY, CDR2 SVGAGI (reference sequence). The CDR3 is CASSLIGEDLGQYF. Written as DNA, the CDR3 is TGTGCCAGCAGTTTGATAGGAGAAGACCTAGGGCAGTACTTC.